The entry below gives a single TCR beta chain sequence along with its context. Its cognate antigen has yet to be identified. No per-base quality is available; no much larger clone lies one base away. This entry is derived from a study of long-term antiretroviral therapy in people with HIV (dated by TCRdb to 2021 to 2024). The study in broad terms: Collection of the earliest samples took place about a decade ahead of the 2015 WHO recommendation for immediate ART, at a time when ART was typically delayed until CD4 counts fell. A total of 150 to 200 cryopreserved PBMC samples were contributed to the cohort by 30 adults with confirmed HIV infection, with samples collected serially over a mean of approximately six years (range 1-12). No cross-contamination during QIAcube processing was seen in test extractions of a monoclonal T-cell line run alongside around 34 polyclonal samples. This retrospective serial study examined whether starting ART and sustained HIV suppression were associated with changes in the composition and diversity of the TRB repertoire in peripheral blood. Among the 25 to 30 participants with HIV, eleven to twelve were female. What the research found in general, with its limitations: The repertoire was dominated across all time points by expanded TRB clones identified before ART initiation, although this dominance was seen to fluctuate and to decrease in many PLHIV after ART. The samples were dated from about 2004 to 2018, and the ART regimens that were used may be less effective than current ART regimens. Starting ART was linked to a significant rise in TRB diversity, yet even after long-term ART the diversity remained significantly lower than in transplant donor controls. Because cell numbers in pre-ART samples were limited, unsorted PBMC were profiled instead of sorted CD4+ and CD8+ T cells. Compared with controls, HIV repertoires had narrower CDR3 length ranges, and the network structure pointed to an antigen-experienced repertoire that shifted only slightly toward naive after ART. Inferences about post-ART repertoire changes are limited because no data were available on ART adherence, viral resistance or therapy changes. Limited PBMC availability meant only the TCR beta chain was sequenced, without alpha chain pairing.

The immunoSEQ hsTCRB v3.0 assay was used at survey level resolution for TRB variable region sequencing. TRB sequencing targeted a depth of roughly 40,000-55,000 T-cell genomes per sample. Pooled TRB libraries were sequenced on an Illumina MiSeq with a v3 150-cycle kit. The study's own analysis went as follows. Repertoire analysis was performed in R inside a reproducible Nextflow workflow that covered QC, data transformation and analysis. LymphoSeq2, an R package for exploring AIRR-Seq data, was used to implement the custom analyses. A handful of samples that yielded fewer than 5000 total TRB sequences were excluded, so that some 190 HIV repertoires were analyzed. Among the roughly 180 retained HIV repertoires, 55 to 60 were collected before ART initiation and 120 to 130 after ART initiation. Repertoires were downsampled to 5000 TRB nucleotide sequences, and summary statistics were averaged over 100 downsampling iterations. The analysis kept only TRB sequences whose CDR3 regions were at least seven amino acids long. Two measures captured diversity: a Shannon entropy-derived clonality score and the Gini coefficient. In repertoire networks, the top 5000 CDR3 amino acid sequences were linked whenever an edit distance of one separated two sequences. For TRB CDR3 amino acid sequences, antigen specificity groups and MHC restriction were predicted with GLIPH2. To flag known CMV, EBV, HIV or tissue antigen associations, CDR3 amino acid sequences were matched against VDJdb and McPAS-TCR. Pre-ART, post-ART and control groups were compared with Wilcoxon signed-rank tests and Holm-Bonferroni correction. Here the immuneACCESS table is served through TCRdb, limited to in-frame sequences with V and J called. Missing clones are a known gap in these copies; in checked studies unresolved V genes cover under half, and the rest lacks a known reason. Clone size and the V and J calls come from that table; the DNA yielded D and trimming. The sample contains 48,000 or so clones, about 80% of them found a single time. The ten top clones hold under 3% of the sample.

Inclusion was restricted to participants for whom at least one PBMC sample before ART initiation and at least two post-ART samples were available. Every participant with HIV received treatment in the United States of America. Cryopreserved samples of about 0.95-11 million PBMC were thawed and washed before DNA extraction. At the time of the earliest PBMC sample for each participant with HIV, ages ranged from about 23 to 60 years. PBMC samples from each participant spanned 1-4 timepoints before ART initiation and 2-8 timepoints after ART initiation, with a median of 7 samples. For every participant, serial HIV viral load, CD4+ T-cell count, ART history and demographic data were obtained. Genomic DNA was extracted from unsorted PBMC with a Qiagen kit on a QIAcube, with processing performed in batches of 12 samples. The receptor comes from a woman between 18 and 29 years old with HIV. Material: unsorted PBMCs, obtained 0.8 years after starting antiretroviral therapy.

The sequenced DNA: TGTGCCAGCAGACCAGGGACAGGCCAGACCTATGGCTACACCTTC. Its product reads: CASRPGTGQTYGYTF. The sequence joins TRBV28 to TRBJ1-2; 8 central nucleotides agree with TRBD1. Including cysteine and phenylalanine, the CDR3 has 15 amino acids. Solely the CDR3 DNA is kept, with 45 bases framed from the first base. CDR1 and CDR2 (MDHEN, SYDVKM) derive from the germline V gene. V ends up 6 bases short and J 4 bases short, with an unmatched junction base count of 10.